This T cell receptor beta chain was recorded in a study of human T cells and chemical hapten exposure. The study's findings and limits: Compared to controls, expanded TCRs made significantly more large clusters of similar CDR3s. Unchanged with DPC sensitization were TCRs above 1 in 1000 frequency.

V dropped 5 bases and J dropped 2; count of bases not matched to a gene: 5. The CDR3 totals 17 residues. Germline-derived CDR1 and CDR2 are SGHRS and YFSETQ. The time point was: patch test 1, 2 weeks after DPC sensitization. Regarding treatment: therapeutic diphenylcyclopropenone sensitization with weekly scalp DPC. With respect to this clonotype: Antigen unknown.

From the RACE reads, TCRdb called clonotypes with MiXCR, one entry per CDR3 protein. The sample contains fewer than 200,000 distinct CDR3 sequences, 20% to 25% of which appear only once. The material was whole blood, obtained in connection with sensitization to the hapten diphenylcyclopropenone (DPC). This receptor was obtained from a woman in her 50s with alopecia areata. Some clones in this sample may be carry-over from other donors' samples. V usage is TRBV5-1 and J usage is TRBJ2-1, with 15 bases identical to TRBD2. The CDR3 region is CASSRTSGRAAYNEQFF. The CDR3 nucleotides read TGCGCCAGCAGTAGGACTAGCGGGAGGGCCGCCTACAATGAGCAGTTCTTC. Drawing the rest from reference TRBV5-1 and TRBJ2-1, the complete variable domain is KAGVTQTPRYLIKTRGQQVTLSCSPISGHRSVSWYQQTPGQGLQFLFEYFSETQRNKGNFPGRFSGRQFSNSRSEMNVSTLELGDSALYLCASSRTSGRAAYNEQFFGPGTRLTVL.